These T cell receptor beta chains were read from a single sample in a study of CD8 T cells in ankylosing spondylitis. TCRdb independently ran MiXCR on the 5' RACE reads; one entry per CDR3 protein. The table includes fewer than 450,000 distinct CDR3 sequences, about 15% detected once. What was sequenced was blood, either unsorted or a sorted T cell fraction (not recorded which). Source of these receptors: a male donor with ankylosing spondylitis. CDR3s include the opening cysteine and the closing phenylalanine or tryptophan. A D gene is named only where the DNA matches it firmly. Not every row has a clone size; where given, it reads once, few, many or a size class.

V: TRBV12-3/TRBV12-4
size: few
D: .
J: TRBJ2-1
DNA: TGTGCCAGCAGTTTATGGGCGGCGGCCTACAATGAGCAGTTCTTC
CDR3: CASSLWAAAYNEQFF

V: TRBV19
size: few
D: TRBD1
J: TRBJ1-1
DNA: TGTGCCAGTAGCCCACAGGGGCACACTGAAGCTTTCTTT
CDR3: CASSPQGHTEAFF

V: TRBV7-2
size: .
D: TRBD2
J: TRBJ2-5
DNA: TGTGCCAGCAGCATCCGGACTAGCGGGCAAGAGACCCAGTACTTC
CDR3: CASSIRTSGQETQYF

V: TRBV7-2
size: many
D: .
J: TRBJ1-1
DNA: TGTGCCAGCAGCTTAAAAAGGAACACTGAAGCTTTCTTT
CDR3: CASSLKRNTEAFF

V: TRBV7-9
size: .
D: .
J: TRBJ1-3
DNA: TGTGCCAGCAGCTTTCCCGGGACAAGGGAAAACACCATATATTTT
CDR3: CASSFPGTRENTIYF

V: TRBV7-8
size: few
D: .
J: TRBJ2-3
DNA: TGTGCCAGCAGCCTTCAGGGGTATTGGGGCACAGATACGCAGTATTTT
CDR3: CASSLQGYWGTDTQYF

V: TRBV20-1
size: .
D: TRBD2
J: TRBJ2-3
DNA: TGCAGTGCTAGAGATCACAGCGGGGGGTCAGATACGCAGTATTTT
CDR3: CSARDHSGGSDTQYF

V: TRBV15
size: .
D: .
J: TRBJ2-7
DNA: TGTGCCACCAGCAGAGATCTCCCAGAGAGCTCCTACGAGCAGTACTTC
CDR3: CATSRDLPESSYEQYF

V: TRBV12-3/TRBV12-4
size: many
D: TRBD1
J: TRBJ2-7
DNA: TGTGCCAGCACTGCCGGGACAGGCGTCTCCTACGAGCAGTACTTC
CDR3: CASTAGTGVSYEQYF

V: TRBV14
size: .
D: .
J: TRBJ1-6
DNA: TGTGCCAGCAGCCAAGATTTTCGGGGTCTTAATTCACCCCTCCACTTT
CDR3: CASSQDFRGLNSPLHF

V: TRBV20-1
size: .
D: TRBD1
J: TRBJ2-5
DNA: TGCAGTGCTAGTGGGGGGACAGGGAACCAAGAGACCCAGTACTTC
CDR3: CSASGGTGNQETQYF

V: TRBV5-1
size: many
D: TRBD2
J: TRBJ2-2
DNA: TGCGCCAGCAGCAAAATAGCGGGGACGAACACCGGGGAGCTGTTTTTT
CDR3: CASSKIAGTNTGELFF

V: TRBV5-1
size: .
D: TRBD2
J: TRBJ2-5
DNA: TGCGCCAGCAGCTGGGTAGCGGGGGGCCGGACCCAAGAGACCCAGTACTTC
CDR3: CASSWVAGGRTQETQYF

V: TRBV2
size: .
D: .
J: TRBJ2-1
DNA: TGTGCCAGCAGCCCGAAGGGACTCACCCGCTATGAGCAGTTCTTC
CDR3: CASSPKGLTRYEQFF

V: TRBV6-1
size: .
D: .
J: TRBJ2-5
DNA: TGTGCCAGCAGTGAAGCGTTGGGGGGAATGGAGACCCAGTACTTC
CDR3: CASSEALGGMETQYF

V: TRBV6-1
size: .
D: TRBD1
J: TRBJ1-4
DNA: TGTGCCAGCAGTGAAGGACAGGGGAGAAAACTGTTTTTT
CDR3: CASSEGQGRKLFF